This is a list of T cell receptor beta chains from one sample in a study of blood T cell repertoires in COVID-19. Only in-frame clones appear in the TCRdb table, and some are missing; sequencing was by immunoSEQ multiplex PCR. The sample has about 130,000 clones, 80% to 95% seen once. The sample comprised peripheral blood. These TCRs come from a man aged 50-60 years with COVID-19, enrolled during active disease. Each CDR3 is given with its conserved first and last residue. D genes are given only for firm matches.

j_call,d_call,v_call,cdr3_aa,cdr3_nt
TRBJ1-5,-,TRBV30,CAWSVQTGYQPQHF,TGTGCCTGGAGTGTACAGACAGGATATCAGCCCCAGCATTTT
TRBJ1-1,-,TRBV19,CASSILPTGTTPLGEAFF,TGTGCCAGTAGTATACTCCCGACCGGGACAACTCCTTTAGGAGAAGCTTTCTTT
TRBJ2-2,-,TRBV28,CASTRFRPITGELFF,TGTGCCAGCACTAGGTTCAGACCTATCACCGGGGAGCTGTTTTTT
TRBJ1-1,-,TRBV6-1,CASSEQALEAFF,TGTGCCAGCAGTGAACAGGCTCTTGAAGCTTTCTTT
TRBJ2-3,-,TRBV6-5,CASSYLHGGQTDTQYF,TGTGCCAGCAGTTACCTTCACGGGGGGCAGACAGATACGCAGTATTTT
TRBJ1-2,-,TRBV19,CASSPSGRGNYGYTF,TGTGCCAGTAGTCCTTCGGGCAGGGGTAACTATGGCTACACCTTC
TRBJ2-2,TRBD1,TRBV10-3,CAIRPGTGGATGELFF,TGTGCCATCAGACCCGGGACAGGGGGAGCCACCGGGGAGCTGTTTTTT
TRBJ2-5,TRBD1,TRBV19,CASSSQGAAETQYF,TGTGCCAGTAGTTCACAGGGGGCGGCAGAGACCCAGTACTTC
TRBJ2-1,TRBD2,TRBV14,CASSAIAGVDNEQFF,TGTGCCAGCAGCGCTATAGCGGGGGTCGACAATGAGCAGTTCTTC
TRBJ2-1,TRBD1,TRBV30,CAWSGGTGVFF,TGTGCCTGGAGTGGGGGGACAGGGGTCTTCTTC